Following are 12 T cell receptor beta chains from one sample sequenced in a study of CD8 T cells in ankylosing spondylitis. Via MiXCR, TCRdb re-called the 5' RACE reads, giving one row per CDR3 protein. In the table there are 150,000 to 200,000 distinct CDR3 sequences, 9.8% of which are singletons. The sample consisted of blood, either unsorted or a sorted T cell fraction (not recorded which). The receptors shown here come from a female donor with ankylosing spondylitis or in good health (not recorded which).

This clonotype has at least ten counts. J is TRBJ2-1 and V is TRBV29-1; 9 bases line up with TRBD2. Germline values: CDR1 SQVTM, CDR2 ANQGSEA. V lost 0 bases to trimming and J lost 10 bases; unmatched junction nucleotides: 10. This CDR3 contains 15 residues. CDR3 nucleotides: TGCAGCGTTGAAGATTTAACCGGGACTAGCATCGAGCAGTTCTTC. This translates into CSVEDLTGTSIEQFF.

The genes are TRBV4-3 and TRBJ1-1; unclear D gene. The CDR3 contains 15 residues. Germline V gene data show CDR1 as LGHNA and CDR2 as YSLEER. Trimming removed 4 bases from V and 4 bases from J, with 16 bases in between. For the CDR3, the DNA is TGCGCCAGCAGCCGAGAAGGTGATGAAAGCACTGAAGCTTTCTTT. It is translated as CASSREGDESTEAFF.

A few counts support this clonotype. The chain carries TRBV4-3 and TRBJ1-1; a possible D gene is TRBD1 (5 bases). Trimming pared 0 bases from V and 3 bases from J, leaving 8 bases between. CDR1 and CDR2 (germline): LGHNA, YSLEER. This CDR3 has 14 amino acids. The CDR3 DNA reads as TGCGCCAGCAGCCAAGACAGACAGTACACTGAAGCTTTCTTT. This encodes CASSQDRQYTEAFF.

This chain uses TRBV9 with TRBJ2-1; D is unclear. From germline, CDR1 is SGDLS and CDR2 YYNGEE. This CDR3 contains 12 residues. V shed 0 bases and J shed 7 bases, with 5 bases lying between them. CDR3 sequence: CASSVVENEQFF. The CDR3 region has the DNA TGTGCCAGCAGCGTAGTTGAAAATGAGCAGTTCTTC.

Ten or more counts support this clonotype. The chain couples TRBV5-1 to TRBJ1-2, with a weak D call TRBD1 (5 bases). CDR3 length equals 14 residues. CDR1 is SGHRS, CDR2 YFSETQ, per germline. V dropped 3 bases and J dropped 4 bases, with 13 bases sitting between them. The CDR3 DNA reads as TGCGCCAGCAGCTCCGGGACGGGATCCTATGGCTACACCTTC. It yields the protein CASSSGTGSYGYTF. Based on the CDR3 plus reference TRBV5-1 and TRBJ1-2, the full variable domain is KAGVTQTPRYLIKTRGQQVTLSCSPISGHRSVSWYQQTPGQGLQFLFEYFSETQRNKGNFPGRFSGRQFSNSRSEMNVSTLELGDSALYLCASSSGTGSYGYTFGSGTRLTVV.

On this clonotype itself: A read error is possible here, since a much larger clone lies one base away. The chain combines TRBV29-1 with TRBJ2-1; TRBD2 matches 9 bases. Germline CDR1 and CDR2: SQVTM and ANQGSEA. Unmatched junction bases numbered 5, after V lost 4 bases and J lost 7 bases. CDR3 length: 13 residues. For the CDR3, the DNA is TGCAGCGTTGGACTAGCGGAAGCTAATGAGCAGTTCTTC. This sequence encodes CSVGLAEANEQFF.

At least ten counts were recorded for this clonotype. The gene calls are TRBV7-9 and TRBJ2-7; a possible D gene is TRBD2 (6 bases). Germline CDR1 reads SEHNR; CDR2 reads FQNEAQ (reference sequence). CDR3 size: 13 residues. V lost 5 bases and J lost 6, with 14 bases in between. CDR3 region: CASSISAGLEQYF. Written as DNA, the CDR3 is TGTGCCAGCAGCATTAGTGCGGGGCTCGAGCAGTACTTC.

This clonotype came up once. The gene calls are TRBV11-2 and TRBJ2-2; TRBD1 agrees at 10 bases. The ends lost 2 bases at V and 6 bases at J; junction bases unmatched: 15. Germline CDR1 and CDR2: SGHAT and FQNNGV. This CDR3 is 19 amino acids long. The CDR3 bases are TGTGCCAGCAGCTTAATAAACTCCCCCGGGACAGGGGTTTCCGGGGAGCTGTTTTTT. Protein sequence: CASSLINSPGTGVSGELFF.

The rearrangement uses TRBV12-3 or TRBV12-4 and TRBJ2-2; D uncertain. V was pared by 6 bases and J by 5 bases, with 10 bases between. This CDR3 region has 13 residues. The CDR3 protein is CASRVDTTGELFF. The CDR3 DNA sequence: TGTGCCAGCAGGGTAGACACTACCGGGGAGCTGTTTTTT.

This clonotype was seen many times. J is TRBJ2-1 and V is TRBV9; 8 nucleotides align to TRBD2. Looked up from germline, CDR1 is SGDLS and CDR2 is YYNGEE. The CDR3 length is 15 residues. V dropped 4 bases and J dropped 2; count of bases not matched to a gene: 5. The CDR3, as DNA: TGTGCCAGCAGCTTCAGACTAGCGCCCTACAATGAGCAGTTCTTC. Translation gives CASSFRLAPYNEQFF. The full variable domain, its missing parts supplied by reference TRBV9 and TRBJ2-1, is DSGVTQTPKHLITATGQRVTLRCSPRSGDLSVYWYQQSLDQGLQFLIQYYNGEERAKGNILERFSAQQFPDLHSELNLSSLELGDSALYFCASSFRLAPYNEQFFGPGTRLTVL.

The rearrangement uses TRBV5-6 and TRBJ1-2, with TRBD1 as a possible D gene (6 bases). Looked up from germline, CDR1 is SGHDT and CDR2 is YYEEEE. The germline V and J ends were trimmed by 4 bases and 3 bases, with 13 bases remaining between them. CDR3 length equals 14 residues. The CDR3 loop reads CASSPSGEDYGYTF. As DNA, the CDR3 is TGTGCCAGCAGCCCGTCAGGGGAGGACTATGGCTACACCTTC.

CDR3 amino acids: CAWSLQGHYNEQFF. CDR3 DNA: TGTGCCTGGAGTCTCCAGGGGCACTACAATGAGCAGTTCTTC. The genes are TRBV30 and TRBJ2-1; D perhaps matches TRBD1 (6 bases). This CDR3 has 14 residues. Germline CDR1 GTSNPN, CDR2 SVGIG (reference sequence). Trimming shortened V by 2 bases and J by 3 bases, and 11 bases separated the two germline ends. Variable domain in full (rest from reference TRBV30 and TRBJ2-1): SQTIHQWPATLVQPVGSPLSLECTVEGTSNPNLYWYRQAAGRGLQLLFYSVGIGQISSEVPQNLSASRPQDRQFILSSKKLLLSDSGFYLCAWSLQGHYNEQFFGPGTRLTVL.